This TCR beta chain was captured by sequencing in a study of blood T cell repertoires in COVID-19. The assay was immunoSEQ multiplex PCR, and TCRdb's table has in-frame clones only and misses some. The table has around 250,000 clones, 85% to 90% seen once. Germline CDR1 SGHTA, CDR2 FQGNSA. V shed 0 bases and J 1 base; nucleotides not matched to a gene: 3. The CDR3 covers 17 residues. J is TRBJ2-1 and V is TRBV7-2; 10 bases map to TRBD2. This sequence was found in a man aged 18 to 29 who had recovered from COVID-19. The source material was PBMCs or T cells enriched from blood (not recorded which). The CDR3 loop is CASSLAGTSASYNEQFF. In nucleotides, the CDR3 is TGTGCCAGCAGCTTAGCGGGGACTAGCGCGTCCTACAATGAGCAGTTCTTC.